This T cell receptor beta chain was captured by sequencing in a study of beta chain features in type 1 diabetes. Across the study: All of the samples together had some 99 million sorted cells examined. Study results and limitations: Patients with Type 1 diabetes showed moderately but significantly shorter TCRB CDR3s in all four CD4+ subsets.

As every portion of the isolated RNA was reverse transcribed, the sequencing read expressed TCRB transcripts. Sequencing used immunoSEQ multiplex PCR; TCRdb keeps in-frame clones, though not all of them. In the table there are 640,000 or so clones, roughly 13% of which are singletons. The CDR3 totals 12 residues. The germline gives CDR1 ENHRY, CDR2 SYGVKD. Trimming pared 6 bases from V and 6 bases from J, leaving 9 bases between. Details on this clone: Its antigen is unknown.

The chain joins TRBV10-3 to TRBJ2-1; D is ambiguous. The sample consisted of naive CD4+ T cells from blood. The TCR sequence derives from a young man with type 1 diabetes. As DNA, the CDR3 is TGTGCCATCAGGGAGCTACCCAATGAGCAGTTCTTC. Its protein is CAIRELPNEQFF.